This record looks at one T cell receptor (beta chain) sequence and its context. Its target is not known. 13 Jbeta primers and 60 Vbeta primers were used for the PCR. Generated by immunoSEQ multiplex PCR, the TCRdb table keeps only in-frame clones and is missing some. Among roughly 220,000 clones, 82% were seen once, and the ten largest hold less than 3%. The data were obtained in a study of cytomegalovirus exposure and HLA in healthy donors. The CDR3 spans 15 residues. The V gene's germline CDR1 is MNHEY and CDR2 SVGAGI. Trimming pared 2 bases from V and 6 bases from J, leaving 16 bases between. Regarding the study as a whole: Some segments of the V type, notably TRBV6-2 and TRBV6-3, were excluded as indistinguishable. Equally common other TCR beta chains were less clonally expanded than HLA-associated ones, a later analysis found. From TCR beta sequences, most subjects' HLA-A and HLA-B alleles were reportedly predicted accurately.

The sample was PBMCs. This TCR was recovered from a woman in her forties in good health and CMV-seronegative. The J gene is TRBJ1-2, the V gene TRBV6-5, with D possibly matching TRBD1 (6 bases). The chain's CDR3 is CASSYGYNRVDGYTF. DNA of the CDR3: TGTGCCAGCAGTTACGGATACAACAGGGTTGATGGCTACACCTTC.